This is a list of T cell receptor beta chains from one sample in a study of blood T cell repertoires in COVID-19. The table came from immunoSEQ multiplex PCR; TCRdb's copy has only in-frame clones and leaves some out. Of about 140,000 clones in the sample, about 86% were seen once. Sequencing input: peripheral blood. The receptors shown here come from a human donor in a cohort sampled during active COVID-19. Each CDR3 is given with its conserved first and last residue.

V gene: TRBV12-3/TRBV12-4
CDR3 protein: CASSFSREDGYTF

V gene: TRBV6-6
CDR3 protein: CASVGGGNEQFF

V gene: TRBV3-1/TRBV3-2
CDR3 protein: CASSARGGSGELFF

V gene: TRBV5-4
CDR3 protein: CASSVTGGPGYTF

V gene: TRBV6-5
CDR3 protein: CASSYRDRDYGYTF

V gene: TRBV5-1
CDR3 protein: CASSLDGDPGANVLTF

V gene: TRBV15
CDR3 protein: CATSRVPGQGGEKLFF

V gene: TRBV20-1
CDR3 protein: CSASPRYEQYF

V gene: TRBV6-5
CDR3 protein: CASSPSGIEAFF

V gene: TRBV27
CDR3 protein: CASSLLGRTQETQYF

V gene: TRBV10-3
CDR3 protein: CAIGPAVDNQPQHF

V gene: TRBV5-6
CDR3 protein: CASTLGGFYGYTF

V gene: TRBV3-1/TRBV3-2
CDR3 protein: CASSHLRQGAGELFF

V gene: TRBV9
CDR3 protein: CASSPGAGNTGELFF

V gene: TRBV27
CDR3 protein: CASSLGQGNSPLHF

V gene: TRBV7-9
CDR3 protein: CASGRLAGTNWGQETQYF

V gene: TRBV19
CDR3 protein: CASRAGGQPQHF

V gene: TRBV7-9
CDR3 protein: CASSSGGGSLAQYF

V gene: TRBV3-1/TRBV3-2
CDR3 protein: CASSHIQAGYTF

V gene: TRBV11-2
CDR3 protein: CASSRVGSRDTQYF

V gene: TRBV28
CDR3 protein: CASSFGGRETQYF

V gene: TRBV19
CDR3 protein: CASIPPGGGDNEQFF

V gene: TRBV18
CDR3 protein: CASSHPGTGYEQYF

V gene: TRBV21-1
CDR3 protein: CANPRGGRSETQYF

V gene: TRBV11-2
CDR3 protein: CASSHGLAGPYSYEQYF

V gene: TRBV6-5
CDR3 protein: CASSSRFGYTF

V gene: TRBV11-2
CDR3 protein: CASSPAVERRHGELFF

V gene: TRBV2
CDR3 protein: CASSGDRDRSPLHF

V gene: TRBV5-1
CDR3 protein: CASSLEGPGRAEQFF

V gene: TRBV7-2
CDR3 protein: CASSLGSRTGGEKLFF

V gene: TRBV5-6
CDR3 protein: CASSLWQGVLVYGYTF

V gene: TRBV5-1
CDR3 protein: CASSLVVASETQYF

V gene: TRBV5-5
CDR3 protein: CASSLVAARSGGYTF

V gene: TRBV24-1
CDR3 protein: CATSDLGGQGTDTQYF

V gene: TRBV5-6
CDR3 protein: CASSPQGRADTQYF

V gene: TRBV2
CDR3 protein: CASSADRGRNTEAFF

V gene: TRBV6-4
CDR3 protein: CASSDGGEEQYF

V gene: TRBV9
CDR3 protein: CASSVRQTNTEAFF

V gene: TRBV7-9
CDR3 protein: CASSADRGKAFF

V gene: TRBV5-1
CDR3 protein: CASSLQVYNEQFF

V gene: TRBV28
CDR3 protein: CASSFWTGGIEAFF

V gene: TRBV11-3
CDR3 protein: CASSLMTPSSYNEQFF

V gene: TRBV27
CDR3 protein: CASSLSGGATNEKLFF

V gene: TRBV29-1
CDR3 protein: CSVVDRGTAFF

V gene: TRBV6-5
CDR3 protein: CASRYSRGSDTEAFF

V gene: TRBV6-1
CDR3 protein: CASSEYDRDTEAFF